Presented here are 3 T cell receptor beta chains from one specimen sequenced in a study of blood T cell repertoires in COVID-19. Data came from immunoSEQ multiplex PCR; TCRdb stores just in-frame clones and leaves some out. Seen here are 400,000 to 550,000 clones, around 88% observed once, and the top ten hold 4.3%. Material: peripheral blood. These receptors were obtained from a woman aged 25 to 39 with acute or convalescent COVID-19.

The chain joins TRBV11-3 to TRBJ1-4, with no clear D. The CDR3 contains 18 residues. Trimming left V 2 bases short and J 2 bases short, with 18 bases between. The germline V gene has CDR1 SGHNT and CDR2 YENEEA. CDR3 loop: CASSLNQIAAVTNEKLFF. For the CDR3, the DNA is TGTGCCAGCAGCTTAAATCAGATCGCCGCCGTGACTAATGAAAAACTGTTTTTT.

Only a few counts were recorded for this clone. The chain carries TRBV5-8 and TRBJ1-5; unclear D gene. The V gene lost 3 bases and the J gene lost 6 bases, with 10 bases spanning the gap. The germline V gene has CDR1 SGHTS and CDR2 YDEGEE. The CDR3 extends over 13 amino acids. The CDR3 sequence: CASSSFGSQPQHF. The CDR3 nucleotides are TGTGCCAGCAGCTCCTTCGGGTCTCAGCCCCAGCATTTT.

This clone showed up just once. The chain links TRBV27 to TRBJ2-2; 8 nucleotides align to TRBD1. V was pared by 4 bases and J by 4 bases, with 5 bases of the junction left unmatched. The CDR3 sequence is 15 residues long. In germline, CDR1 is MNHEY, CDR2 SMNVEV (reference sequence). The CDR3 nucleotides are TGTGCCAGCAGTTCAAAACAGGGGGTCACCGGGGAGCTGTTTTTT. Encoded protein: CASSSKQGVTGELFF.